The 25 T cell receptor beta chains given below trace back to one sample, sequenced in a study of somatic mutations in cytotoxic T cells in rheumatoid arthritis. Libraries were prepared by immunoSEQ multiplex PCR; TCRdb keeps only in-frame clonotypes and omits some of them. Among roughly 14,000 clones, under 80% were seen once, and the ten largest hold approximately 15%. Sequencing was done on a sample of CD8+ T cells sorted from blood. The receptor set was obtained from an adult with rheumatoid arthritis.

The chain is built from TRBV5-1 and TRBJ2-2, with a tentative D call TRBD1 (6 bases). CDR1 SGHRS and CDR2 YFSETQ come from the germline V gene. CDR3 size: 16 residues. Trimming stripped 4 bases from V and 0 bases from J, with 13 bases between. The CDR3 DNA follows: TGCGCCAGCAGCAAATCCGGGACACCGAACACCGGGGAGCTGTTTTTT. Protein sequence: CASSKSGTPNTGELFF.

The gene calls are TRBV7-6 and TRBJ2-3, with D perhaps matching TRBD2 (6 bases). V gave up 1 base and J gave up 6 bases, with 14 bases separating them. The CDR3 covers 15 residues. CDR1 and CDR2 (germline): SGHVS, FNYEAQ. CDR3 DNA: TGTGCCAGCAGCTTAGACGGCGGGACGGGGGATACGCAGTATTTT. Protein product: CASSLDGGTGDTQYF.

The sample holds one count of this clone. The chain employs TRBV27 and TRBJ2-1; 7 nucleotides line up with TRBD2. CDR3 size: 15 residues. Looked up from germline, CDR1 is MNHEY and CDR2 is SMNVEV (reference sequence). V trimming: 6 bases; J trimming: 7 bases; junction bases outside the gene matches: 12. This CDR3 reads CASSLASGGMNEQFF. DNA of the CDR3: TGTGCCAGCAGCCTCGCCTCCGGGGGGATGAATGAGCAGTTCTTC.

The chain joins TRBV18 to TRBJ1-3; the D is unclear. Germline CDR1 KGHSH, CDR2 LQKENI. V dropped 3 bases and J dropped 11 bases, with 23 bases sitting between them. This CDR3 is 16 amino acids long. The DNA of the CDR3 is TGTGCCAGCTCACCCCGAGGGAAGGCCACAGAAGTTCCCATATATTTT. It specifies CASSPRGKATEVPIYF.

V gene TRBV2 combines with J gene TRBJ2-4, with D unclear. The CDR3 covers 15 residues. The germline V gene has CDR1 SNHLY and CDR2 FYNNEI. Trimming removed 1 base at V and 0 bases at J, with 7 bases between. CDR3 protein: CASSEVGIAKNIQYF. The CDR3 DNA is TGTGCCAGCAGTGAAGTAGGCATAGCCAAAAACATTCAGTACTTC.

In this sample, this clone turned up a few times. This chain joins TRBV6-6 and TRBJ1-2; unclear D gene. The germline CDR1 and CDR2 sequences are MNHNY and SVGAGI (reference sequence). The CDR3 consists of 14 residues. Trimming removed 7 bases from V and 2 bases from J, with 14 bases in between. The CDR3 sequence: CASTPTDYNYGYTF. Here the CDR3 DNA reads TGTGCCAGCACCCCGACGGATTACAACTATGGCTACACCTTC.

V gene TRBV7-9 combines with J gene TRBJ1-1, with D perhaps TRBD1 (5 bases). Between the trimmed V and J ends, which lost 1 base and 4 bases, there was a span of 7 bases. The CDR3 consists of 13 residues. Germline-derived CDR1 and CDR2 are SEHNR and FQNEAQ (reference sequence). DNA of the CDR3: TGTGCCAGCAGCTTAGGGGACCTCACTGAAGCTTTCTTT. As protein: CASSLGDLTEAFF.

The rearrangement uses TRBV5-6 and TRBJ2-2; D perhaps matches TRBD1 (6 bases). Trimming removed 2 bases at V and 6 bases at J, with 8 bases between. The CDR3 consists of 13 residues. CDR1 SGHDT and CDR2 YYEEEE come from the germline V gene. CDR3 bases: TGTGCCAGCAGCTTACAGGGTCCCGGGGAGCTGTTTTTT. This encodes CASSLQGPGELFF.

This chain joins TRBV5-4 and TRBJ2-7; 10 bases agree with TRBD1. The CDR3 contains 15 residues. Germline CDR1 reads SGHNT; CDR2 reads YYREEE (reference sequence). Trimming removed 4 bases from V and 5 bases from J; junction bases left unmatched: 9. The CDR3 sequence: CASSGGTGVNHEQYF. For the CDR3, the DNA is TGTGCCAGCAGCGGAGGGACAGGGGTAAATCACGAGCAGTACTTC. The full variable domain, its missing parts supplied by reference TRBV5-4 and TRBJ2-7, is ETGVTQSPTHLIKTRGQQVTLRCSSQSGHNTVSWYQQALGQGPQFIFQYYREEENGRGNFPPRFSGLQFPNYSSELNVNALELDDSALYLCASSGGTGVNHEQYFGPGTRLTVT.

This clone has only one observation. The chain uses TRBV28 and TRBJ1-4; the D is unclear. The CDR3 has 15 amino acids. Germline V lookup: CDR1 MDHEN, CDR2 SYDVKM. V gave up 5 bases and J gave up 3 bases, with 13 bases separating them. CDR3 DNA sequence: TGTGCCAGCAGTCCCGCCTCGGAGCCTAATGAAAAACTGTTTTTT. Its translation: CASSPASEPNEKLFF. The entire variable domain, with the rest obtained from reference TRBV28 and TRBJ1-4, is as follows: DVKVTQSSRYLVKRTGEKVFLECVQDMDHENMFWYRQDPGLGLRLIYFSYDVKMKEKGDIPEGYSVSREKKERFSLILESASTNQTSMYLCASSPASEPNEKLFFGSGTQLSVL.

This chain connects TRBV5-1 to TRBJ1-4, with D unresolved. The V gene's germline CDR1 is SGHRS and CDR2 YFSETQ. V lost 1 base, J lost 7 bases, and 14 bases lay in between. This CDR3 comprises 15 residues. The CDR3 coding sequence is TGCGCCAGCAGCTTGAGGCCAACGGGCGGTGAAAAACTGTTTTTT. Translated: CASSLRPTGGEKLFF.

The chain carries TRBV27 and TRBJ1-2; D unresolved. V lost 5 bases and J lost 8, with 15 bases in between. The germline V gene has CDR1 MNHEY and CDR2 SMNVEV (reference sequence). This CDR3 is 13 amino acids long. The CDR3 region has the DNA TGTGCCAGCAGTACAACACCCGGGGAGGGCTACACCTTC. Translating gives CASSTTPGEGYTF.

The gene calls are TRBV15 and TRBJ2-3, with 8 bases fitting TRBD2. CDR3 length: 15 amino acids. V was pared by 10 bases and J by 2 bases, with 11 bases of the junction left unmatched. Germline V CDR1 and CDR2: LNHNV, YYDKDF (reference sequence). The CDR3 spells CASAFQRGPTDTQYF. The CDR3 coding sequence is TGTGCCAGTGCTTTTCAGCGGGGGCCCACAGATACGCAGTATTTT.

This clone came up a few times. V usage is TRBV7-9 and J usage is TRBJ1-3, with D unresolved. Germline loops: CDR1 SEHNR, CDR2 FQNEAQ (reference sequence). The CDR3 sequence is 14 residues long. With 5 bases removed from V and 0 bases from J, the gap between germline ends came to 8 bases. The CDR3 protein is CASSPSFSGNTIYF. CDR3 coding DNA: TGTGCCAGCAGCCCGTCCTTCTCTGGAAACACCATATATTTT.

This clone was counted a single time. The V and J genes are TRBV9 and TRBJ2-5, with D hard to call. The CDR3 runs to 15 residues. Trimming removed 0 bases at V and 3 bases at J, with 12 bases between. Germline loops: CDR1 SGDLS, CDR2 YYNGEE. The CDR3 sequence: CASSVVGGSKETQYF. The CDR3 DNA reads as TGTGCCAGCAGCGTAGTCGGTGGAAGTAAAGAGACCCAGTACTTC. The full variable domain, in which reference TRBV9 and TRBJ2-5 provide the parts outside the CDR3, is DSGVTQTPKHLITATGQRVTLRCSPRSGDLSVYWYQQSLDQGLQFLIQYYNGEERAKGNILERFSAQQFPDLHSELNLSSLELGDSALYFCASSVVGGSKETQYFGPGTRLLVL.

The V call is TRBV5-4, the J call TRBJ2-7; D unresolved. From germline, CDR1 is SGHNT and CDR2 YYREEE (reference sequence). The V gene lost 3 bases and the J gene lost 3 bases, with 10 bases spanning the gap. This CDR3 has 13 amino acids. CDR3 sequence reads: CASSSQIGYEQYF. The CDR3 nucleotides read TGTGCCAGCAGCTCGCAAATAGGCTACGAGCAGTACTTC. The full variable domain, in which reference TRBV5-4 and TRBJ2-7 provide the parts outside the CDR3, is ETGVTQSPTHLIKTRGQQVTLRCSSQSGHNTVSWYQQALGQGPQFIFQYYREEENGRGNFPPRFSGLQFPNYSSELNVNALELDDSALYLCASSSQIGYEQYFGPGTRLTVT.

The chain uses TRBV7-2 and TRBJ1-3, with D perhaps matching TRBD1 (6 bases). This CDR3 spans 15 amino acids. Trimming cost V 5 bases and J 3 bases, with 14 bases left between them. The germline V gene has CDR1 SGHTA and CDR2 FQGNSA. The CDR3, as DNA: TGTGCCAGCAGCGCCCTTACAGGGTTTGGAAACACCATATATTTT. Its protein is CASSALTGFGNTIYF.

The chain joins TRBV7-9 to TRBJ2-5; 9 nucleotides align to TRBD2. The V gene end was trimmed by 4 bases and the J gene end by 4 bases; junction bases not matched to a gene: 13. There are 17 residues in the CDR3. In germline, CDR1 is SEHNR, CDR2 FQNEAQ (reference sequence). CDR3 sequence (DNA): TGTGCCAGCAGCTGGGGGACTAGCCGGGGGAGGGGAGAGACCCAGTACTTC. Protein: CASSWGTSRGRGETQYF. Full variable domain (remainder filled in from reference TRBV7-9 and TRBJ2-5): DTGVSQNPRHKITKRGQNVTFRCDPISEHNRLYWYRQTLGQGPEFLTYFQNEAQLEKSRLLSDRFSAERPKGSFSTLEIQRTEQGDSAMYLCASSWGTSRGRGETQYFGPGTRLLVL.

This clone has only one observation. The chain combines TRBV4-1 with TRBJ1-3; D not resolved. Germline values: CDR1 MGHRA, CDR2 YSYEKL. CDR3 size: 14 residues. The germline V and J ends were trimmed by 1 base and 4 bases, with 8 bases remaining between them. The CDR3 is CASSQVSAGNTIYF. The CDR3, as DNA: TGCGCCAGCAGCCAAGTGTCTGCGGGAAACACCATATATTTT.

The chain joins TRBV7-8 to TRBJ1-1; a possible D gene is TRBD1 (5 bases). The V end lost 5 bases, the J end lost 7 bases, and 20 bases lay between the germline ends. The germline CDR1 and CDR2 sequences are SGHVS and FQNEAQ. The CDR3 spans 15 residues. The CDR3 DNA reads as TGTGCCAGCAGCCCCGGGACGTATGTGGGTGTTGAAGCTTTCTTT. This encodes CASSPGTYVGVEAFF.

This chain joins TRBV7-9 and TRBJ1-2; D gene ambiguous. The CDR3 has 12 residues. The germline gives CDR1 SEHNR, CDR2 FQNEAQ (reference sequence). With 4 bases removed from V and 8 bases from J, the gap between germline ends came to 11 bases. The CDR3 nucleotides are TGTGCCAGCAGCTCCACCTTCACGGGCTACACCTTC. Protein sequence: CASSSTFTGYTF.

V usage is TRBV5-4 and J usage is TRBJ1-4; TRBD1 might be the D (6 bases). V shed 4 bases and J shed 7 bases, with 17 bases lying between them. The CDR3 is made up of 15 amino acids. CDR1 SGHNT and CDR2 YYREEE come from the germline V gene (reference sequence). Here the CDR3 DNA reads TGTGCCAGCAGCGAGAACGGGGGGCCGGGTGAAAAACTGTTTTTT. This sequence encodes CASSENGGPGEKLFF.

V is TRBV5-1 and J is TRBJ1-5; D not resolved. Trimming left V 0 bases short and J 5 bases short, with 6 bases between. Germline lookup yields CDR1 SGHRS and CDR2 YFSETQ. The CDR3 consists of 13 residues. The CDR3 DNA reads as TGCGCCAGCAGCTTGGCGACCGATCAGCCCCAGCATTTT. It is translated as CASSLATDQPQHF.

Note on this clone: A junction boundary mismatches the germline segment, possibly from a read error. The gene calls are TRBV7-2 and TRBJ2-1, with 9 bases matching TRBD2. Per the germline V gene, CDR1 is SGHTA and CDR2 is FQGNSA. CDR3 length: 14 residues. The chain's CDR3 is CASSVAGVYNEQFF. CDR3 sequence (DNA): TGTGCCAGCAGCGTAGCGGGAGTATACAATGAGCAGTTCTTC.

This clone has just one count. This CDR3 is CASSQRAGELNEKLFF. The CDR3 region has the DNA TGCGCCAGCAGCCAACGCGCCGGGGAATTAAATGAAAAACTGTTTTTT. The chain combines TRBV4-1 with TRBJ1-4; no clear D. CDR3 length equals 16 residues. Germline CDR1 reads MGHRA; CDR2 reads YSYEKL. V was cut by 2 bases and J by 5 bases, with 15 bases left in between.